This TCR beta chain emerged from a study of CXCR3-negative and CXCR3-positive naive CD8 T cells. The TRB cDNA libraries were prepared by 5' RACE with UMI labels. From the 5' RACE reads, TCRdb lists one entry per CDR3 protein and no DNA. Here the sample table reports 45,000 to 60,000 distinct CDR3 sequences. This CDR3 is built from 14 residues. The sequenced material came from memory CD8+ T cells from blood. This sequence joins TRBV12-3 or TRBV12-4 and TRBJ2-5; absent DNA, TCRdb's TRBD1 call cannot be checked. This TCR was sampled from a human donor in good health. Some clones in this sample may be carry-over from other donors' samples. CDR3 sequence reads: CASSPGQLQETQYF.